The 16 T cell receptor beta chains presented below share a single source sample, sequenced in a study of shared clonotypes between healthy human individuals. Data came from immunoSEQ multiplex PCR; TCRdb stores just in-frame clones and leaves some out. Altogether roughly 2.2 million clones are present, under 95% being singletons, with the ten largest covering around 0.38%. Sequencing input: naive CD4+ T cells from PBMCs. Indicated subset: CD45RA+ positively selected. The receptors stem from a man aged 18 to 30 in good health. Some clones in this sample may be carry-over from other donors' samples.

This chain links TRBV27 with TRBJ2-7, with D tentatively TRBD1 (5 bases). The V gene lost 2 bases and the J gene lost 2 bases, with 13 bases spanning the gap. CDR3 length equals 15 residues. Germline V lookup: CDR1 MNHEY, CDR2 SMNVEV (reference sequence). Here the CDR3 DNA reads TGTGCCAGCAGTTTAAAGGGGCAGGGTGCCTACGAGCAGTACTTC. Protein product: CASSLKGQGAYEQYF.

This CDR3 reads CASWNGGLRGGGSTDTQYF. Here the CDR3 DNA reads TGCGCCAGCTGGAATGGCGGACTGAGGGGAGGAGGTAGCACAGATACGCAGTATTTT. This sequence joins TRBV5-1 and TRBJ2-3; tentative D call: TRBD2 (6 bases). CDR1 is SGHRS and CDR2 is YFSETQ in the germline V gene. The CDR3 has 19 residues. V lost 7 bases, J lost 0 bases, and 27 bases lay in between.

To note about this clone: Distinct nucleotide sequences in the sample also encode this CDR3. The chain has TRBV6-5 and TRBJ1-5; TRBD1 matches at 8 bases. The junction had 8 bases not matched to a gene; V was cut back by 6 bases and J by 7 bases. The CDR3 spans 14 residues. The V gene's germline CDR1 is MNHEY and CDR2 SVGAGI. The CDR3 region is CASSPTGGGQPQHF. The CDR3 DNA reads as TGTGCCAGCAGCCCTACAGGGGGAGGCCAGCCCCAGCATTTT.

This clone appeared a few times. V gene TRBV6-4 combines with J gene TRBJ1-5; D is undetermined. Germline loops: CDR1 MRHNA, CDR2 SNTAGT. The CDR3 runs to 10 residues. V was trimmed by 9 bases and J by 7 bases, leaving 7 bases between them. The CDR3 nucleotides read TGTGCCAGTGTTAGACAGCCCCAGCATTTT. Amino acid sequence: CASVRQPQHF.

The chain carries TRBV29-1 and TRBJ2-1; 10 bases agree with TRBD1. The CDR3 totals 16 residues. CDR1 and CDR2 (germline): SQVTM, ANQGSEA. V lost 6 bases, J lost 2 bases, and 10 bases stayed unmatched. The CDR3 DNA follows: TGCAGCGTGCGACGTACAGGGACAGGGGCCTACAATGAGCAGTTCTTC. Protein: CSVRRTGTGAYNEQFF.

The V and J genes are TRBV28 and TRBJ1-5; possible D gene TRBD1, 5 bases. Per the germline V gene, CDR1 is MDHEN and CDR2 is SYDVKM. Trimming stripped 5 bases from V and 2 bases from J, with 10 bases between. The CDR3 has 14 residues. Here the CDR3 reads CASSPWGGNQPQHF. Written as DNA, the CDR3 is TGTGCCAGCAGTCCGTGGGGCGGCAATCAGCCCCAGCATTTT.

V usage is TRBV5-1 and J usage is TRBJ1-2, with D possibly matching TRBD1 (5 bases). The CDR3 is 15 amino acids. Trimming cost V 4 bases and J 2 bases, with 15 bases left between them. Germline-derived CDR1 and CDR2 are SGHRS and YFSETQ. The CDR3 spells CASSLSVGVNYGYTF. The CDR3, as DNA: TGCGCCAGCAGCCTTAGCGTGGGGGTCAACTATGGCTACACCTTC.

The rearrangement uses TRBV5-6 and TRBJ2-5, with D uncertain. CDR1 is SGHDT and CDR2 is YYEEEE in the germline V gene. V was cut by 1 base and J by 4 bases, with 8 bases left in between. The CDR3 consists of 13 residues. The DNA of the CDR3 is TGTGCCAGCAGCTTGAAGCCCCCAGAGACCCAGTACTTC. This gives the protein CASSLKPPETQYF.

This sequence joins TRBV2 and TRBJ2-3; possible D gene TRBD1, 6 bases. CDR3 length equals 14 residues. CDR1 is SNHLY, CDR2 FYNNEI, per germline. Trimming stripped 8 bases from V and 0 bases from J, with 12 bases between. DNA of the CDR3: TGTGCCAGCGGGGGACACTTTAGCACAGATACGCAGTATTTT. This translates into CASGGHFSTDTQYF.

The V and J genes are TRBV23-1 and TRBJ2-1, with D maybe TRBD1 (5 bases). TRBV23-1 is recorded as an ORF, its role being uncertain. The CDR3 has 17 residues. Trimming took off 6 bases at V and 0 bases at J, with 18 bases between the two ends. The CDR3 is CASRLGLTHSSYNEQFF. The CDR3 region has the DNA TGCGCCAGCAGGCTGGGGCTGACGCACAGCTCCTACAATGAGCAGTTCTTC.

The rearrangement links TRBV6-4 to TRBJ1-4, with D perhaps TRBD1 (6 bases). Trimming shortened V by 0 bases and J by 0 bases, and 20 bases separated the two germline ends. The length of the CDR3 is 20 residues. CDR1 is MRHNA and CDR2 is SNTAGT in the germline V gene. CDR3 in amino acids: CASSDSRVTGTVATNEKLFF. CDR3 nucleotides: TGTGCCAGCAGTGACTCGCGCGTGACAGGAACAGTAGCAACTAATGAAAAACTGTTTTTT.

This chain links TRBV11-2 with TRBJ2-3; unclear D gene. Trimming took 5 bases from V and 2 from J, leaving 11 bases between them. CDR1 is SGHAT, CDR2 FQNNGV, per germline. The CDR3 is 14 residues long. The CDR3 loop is CASSVRLNTDTQYF. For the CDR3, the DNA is TGTGCCAGCAGCGTCCGACTGAACACAGATACGCAGTATTTT.

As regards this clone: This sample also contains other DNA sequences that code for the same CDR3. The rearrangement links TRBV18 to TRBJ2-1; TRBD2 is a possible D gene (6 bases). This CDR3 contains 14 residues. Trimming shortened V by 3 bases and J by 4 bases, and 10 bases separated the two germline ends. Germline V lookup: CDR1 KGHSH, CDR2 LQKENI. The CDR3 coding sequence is TGTGCCAGCTCACCCCCCGGGGGTTACAATGAGCAGTTCTTC. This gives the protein CASSPPGGYNEQFF.

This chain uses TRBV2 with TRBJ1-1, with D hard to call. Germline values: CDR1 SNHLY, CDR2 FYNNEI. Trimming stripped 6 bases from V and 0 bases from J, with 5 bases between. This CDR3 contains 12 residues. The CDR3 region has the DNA TGTGCCAGCAGGGACCTGAACACTGAAGCTTTCTTT. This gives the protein CASRDLNTEAFF.

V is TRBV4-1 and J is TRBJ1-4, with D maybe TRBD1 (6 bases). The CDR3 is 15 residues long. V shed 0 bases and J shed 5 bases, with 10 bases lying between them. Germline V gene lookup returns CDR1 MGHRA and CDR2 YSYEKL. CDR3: CASSQDGQGNEKLFF. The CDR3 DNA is TGCGCCAGCAGCCAAGATGGGCAGGGGAATGAAAAACTGTTTTTT.

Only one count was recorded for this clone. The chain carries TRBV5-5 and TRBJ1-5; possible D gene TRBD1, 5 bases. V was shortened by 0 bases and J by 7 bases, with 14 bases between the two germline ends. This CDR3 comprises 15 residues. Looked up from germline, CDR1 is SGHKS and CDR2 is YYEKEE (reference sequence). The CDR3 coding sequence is TGTGCCAGCAGCTTGGGCGGTGGGGGTATCCAGCCCCAGCATTTT. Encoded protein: CASSLGGGGIQPQHF.